A selection of T cell receptor beta chains follows, all from one sample in a study of OX40 agonist ivuxolimab in advanced cancers. Repertoires were generated with immunoSEQ multiplex PCR, while TCRdb's copy carries only in-frame clones and drops some. The table shows roughly 17,000 clones, with over 60% occurring only once. Sequencing was performed on CD4+ or CD8+ T cells sorted from blood, taken in a trial of the OX40 agonist ivuxolimab. Source of these receptors: an adult with an advanced solid tumor such as melanoma, head and neck, liver or kidney cancer. CDR3s include the opening cysteine and the closing phenylalanine or tryptophan. Each record gives: V gene, clone size, J gene, D gene, CDR3 DNA, CDR3 protein. D genes are given only for firm matches. Expanded clones get a size class; other rows say once, few or many, or leave the size out.

v_call: TRBV28
clone_size: few
j_call: TRBJ2-2
d_call: .
cdr3_nt: TGTGCCAGCAGTTTCGGCGTCGGGAGTCCCTCCGGGGAGCTGTTTTTT
cdr3_aa: CASSFGVGSPSGELFF

v_call: TRBV6-5
clone_size: few
j_call: TRBJ2-1
d_call: TRBD2
cdr3_nt: TGTGCCAGCGAAACTAGCGGGAGGGCCGGGGAGCAGTTCTTC
cdr3_aa: CASETSGRAGEQFF

v_call: TRBV7-2
clone_size: .
j_call: TRBJ2-7
d_call: TRBD2
cdr3_nt: TGTGCCAGCAGCTCCGCCGGGGGGAGCGAGCAATACTTC
cdr3_aa: CASSSAGGSEQYF

v_call: TRBV7-2
clone_size: .
j_call: TRBJ2-7
d_call: TRBD1
cdr3_nt: TGTGCCAGCAGCTACCCGGGACAGTCTTCCTACGAGCAGTACTTC
cdr3_aa: CASSYPGQSSYEQYF

v_call: TRBV28
clone_size: .
j_call: TRBJ2-7
d_call: .
cdr3_nt: TGTGCCAGCACCCTGACCTTCGGCGAGCAGTACTTC
cdr3_aa: CASTLTFGEQYF

v_call: TRBV7-8
clone_size: .
j_call: TRBJ2-2
d_call: .
cdr3_nt: TGTGCCAGCAGCCTTAATATGGGACCTAACACCGGGGAGCTGTTTTTT
cdr3_aa: CASSLNMGPNTGELFF

v_call: TRBV16
clone_size: once
j_call: TRBJ2-5
d_call: .
cdr3_nt: TGTGCCAGCAGCCCCGGGACGACCCAGTACTTC
cdr3_aa: CASSPGTTQYF

v_call: TRBV13
clone_size: .
j_call: TRBJ2-7
d_call: TRBD2
cdr3_nt: TGTGCCAGCATCTCTAGGACTAGCGGATACGAGCAGTACTTC
cdr3_aa: CASISRTSGYEQYF

v_call: TRBV29-1
clone_size: .
j_call: TRBJ1-1
d_call: .
cdr3_nt: TGCAGCGGCGAACAGGGAACTGAAGCTTTCTTT
cdr3_aa: CSGEQGTEAFF

v_call: TRBV29-1
clone_size: .
j_call: TRBJ2-7
d_call: .
cdr3_nt: TGCAGCGTTGAAGAGGGGGAAGGCGAGCAGTACTTC
cdr3_aa: CSVEEGEGEQYF

v_call: TRBV30
clone_size: .
j_call: TRBJ2-1
d_call: .
cdr3_nt: TGTGCCTGGAGACGGACGGCTTATGAGCAGTTCTTC
cdr3_aa: CAWRRTAYEQFF

v_call: TRBV11-2
clone_size: few
j_call: TRBJ1-1
d_call: .
cdr3_nt: TGTGCCAGCAGCTTAATGGGGATCCCTGAAGCTTTCTTT
cdr3_aa: CASSLMGIPEAFF

v_call: TRBV7-6
clone_size: .
j_call: TRBJ2-7
d_call: TRBD1
cdr3_nt: TGTGCCAGCAGCTTGCGACAGGGAAGCTCCTACGAGCAGTACTTC
cdr3_aa: CASSLRQGSSYEQYF

v_call: TRBV7-2
clone_size: .
j_call: TRBJ2-1
d_call: TRBD2
cdr3_nt: TGTGCCAGCAGCCCCCGGAGCGGGAGAGCCTACAATGAGCAGTTCTTC
cdr3_aa: CASSPRSGRAYNEQFF

v_call: TRBV5-4
clone_size: few
j_call: TRBJ2-7
d_call: .
cdr3_nt: TGTGCCAGCAGCATCGGGACTGACTCCTACGAGCAGTACTTC
cdr3_aa: CASSIGTDSYEQYF

v_call: TRBV30
clone_size: .
j_call: TRBJ2-7
d_call: .
cdr3_nt: TGTGCCGGATTTACCTTAAGCTCCTACGAGCAGTACTTC
cdr3_aa: CAGFTLSSYEQYF

v_call: TRBV19
clone_size: once
j_call: TRBJ1-5
d_call: .
cdr3_nt: TGTGCCAGTAGTACCCCCGAGGGGGGATTTAGCAATCAGCCCCAGCATTTT
cdr3_aa: CASSTPEGGFSNQPQHF

v_call: TRBV27
clone_size: .
j_call: TRBJ2-2
d_call: TRBD2
cdr3_nt: TGTGCCAGCAGTTTTTACGGACATACCGGGACTAGCGGGAAACCCTGGGCCGGGGAGCTGTTTTTT
cdr3_aa: CASSFYGHTGTSGKPWAGELFF

v_call: TRBV5-4
clone_size: .
j_call: TRBJ2-2
d_call: TRBD2
cdr3_nt: TGTGCCAGCAGCAACGGACTAGCGGGAGCACGAACCGGGGAGCTGTTTTTT
cdr3_aa: CASSNGLAGARTGELFF

v_call: TRBV5-6
clone_size: .
j_call: TRBJ2-7
d_call: .
cdr3_nt: TGTGCCAGCGGTACCGGGCCGTTCCCACCAGACGAGCAGTACTTC
cdr3_aa: CASGTGPFPPDEQYF

v_call: TRBV5-1
clone_size: .
j_call: TRBJ2-3
d_call: .
cdr3_nt: TGCGCCAGCAGCCCCGGACTTCCCACAGATACGCAGTATTTT
cdr3_aa: CASSPGLPTDTQYF

v_call: TRBV7-7
clone_size: .
j_call: TRBJ2-1
d_call: .
cdr3_nt: TGTGCCAGCAGCTTAAATAGAGCCGACCCCGGGCAGTTCTTC
cdr3_aa: CASSLNRADPGQFF

v_call: TRBV5-6
clone_size: .
j_call: TRBJ2-1
d_call: .
cdr3_nt: TGTGCCAGCAGCTTGGGGCGAGAAGAAGAGCAGTTCTTC
cdr3_aa: CASSLGREEEQFF

v_call: TRBV19
clone_size: .
j_call: TRBJ2-1
d_call: TRBD2
cdr3_nt: TGTGCCAGTAGTATGATGCGGGGGGGTGACAATGAGCAGTTCTTC
cdr3_aa: CASSMMRGGDNEQFF

v_call: TRBV7-8
clone_size: .
j_call: TRBJ2-7
d_call: TRBD1
cdr3_nt: TGTGCCAGCAGCGGTTCAGGGGGTGAGGCCTACGAGCAGTACTTC
cdr3_aa: CASSGSGGEAYEQYF

v_call: TRBV19
clone_size: .
j_call: TRBJ2-1
d_call: TRBD2
cdr3_nt: TGTGCCAGTAGTACGCTAGCGGGAGGGTACAATGAGCAGTTCTTC
cdr3_aa: CASSTLAGGYNEQFF

v_call: TRBV28
clone_size: few
j_call: TRBJ2-7
d_call: .
cdr3_nt: TGTGCCAGCAGGGCTACCGGGAGCTACGAGCAGTACTTC
cdr3_aa: CASRATGSYEQYF

v_call: TRBV6-5
clone_size: .
j_call: TRBJ2-7
d_call: .
cdr3_nt: TGTGCCAGCAGCTTAGAGGGGGGAGACGACGAGCAGTACTTC
cdr3_aa: CASSLEGGDDEQYF

v_call: TRBV20-1
clone_size: .
j_call: TRBJ2-7
d_call: .
cdr3_nt: TGCAGTGCTAGAGATGTCCCCGAGCAGTACTTC
cdr3_aa: CSARDVPEQYF

v_call: TRBV27
clone_size: .
j_call: TRBJ2-6
d_call: .
cdr3_nt: TGTGCCAGCAGTTTACGTAGCTCTGGGGCCAACGTCCTGACTTTC
cdr3_aa: CASSLRSSGANVLTF

v_call: TRBV30
clone_size: few
j_call: TRBJ2-3
d_call: TRBD2
cdr3_nt: TGTGCCTGGGGGACTACCGTTCCTTACACCTCTAGCACAGATACGCAGTATTTT
cdr3_aa: CAWGTTVPYTSSTDTQYF

v_call: TRBV4-3
clone_size: once
j_call: TRBJ2-2
d_call: TRBD2
cdr3_nt: TGCGCCAGCAGCCAAGGTATAGGGACTAGCGGGAGCGGCACCGGGGAGCTGTTTTTT
cdr3_aa: CASSQGIGTSGSGTGELFF

v_call: TRBV28
clone_size: .
j_call: TRBJ2-7
d_call: TRBD1
cdr3_nt: TGTGCCAGCAGTTCTTGGACAGGGTTCTACGAGCAGTACTTC
cdr3_aa: CASSSWTGFYEQYF

v_call: TRBV28
clone_size: few
j_call: TRBJ2-3
d_call: TRBD2
cdr3_nt: TGTGCCAGCAGTTTATCATCCGCTGGACTAGCGGGAGGCACAGATACGCAGTATTTT
cdr3_aa: CASSLSSAGLAGGTDTQYF

v_call: TRBV11-2
clone_size: .
j_call: TRBJ1-2
d_call: .
cdr3_nt: TGTGCCAGCAGCCCCACAGGGTATGGCTACACCTTC
cdr3_aa: CASSPTGYGYTF

v_call: TRBV5-8
clone_size: .
j_call: TRBJ2-7
d_call: .
cdr3_nt: TGTGCCAGCAGCCACTACGAGCAGTACTTC
cdr3_aa: CASSHYEQYF

v_call: TRBV30
clone_size: .
j_call: TRBJ2-2
d_call: TRBD2
cdr3_nt: TGTGCCTGGGACGGCTATAGACTAGCGGGTACCGGGGAGCTGTTTTTT
cdr3_aa: CAWDGYRLAGTGELFF

v_call: TRBV7-6
clone_size: few
j_call: TRBJ1-1
d_call: .
cdr3_nt: TGTGCCAGCAGCGATGGATTCGTGGACACTGAAGCTTTCTTT
cdr3_aa: CASSDGFVDTEAFF

v_call: TRBV10-1
clone_size: .
j_call: TRBJ2-2
d_call: TRBD1
cdr3_nt: TGCGCCAGCAGTGTCGGGACAGGGTCCGGGGAGCTGTTTTTT
cdr3_aa: CASSVGTGSGELFF

v_call: TRBV7-9
clone_size: .
j_call: TRBJ2-2
d_call: TRBD1
cdr3_nt: TGTGCCAGCAGCTTAGGACAGGGGGCTCTGGCCGGGGAGCTGTTTTTT
cdr3_aa: CASSLGQGALAGELFF

v_call: TRBV6-5
clone_size: .
j_call: TRBJ2-1
d_call: .
cdr3_nt: TGTGCCAGCAGTCAAAAGATCGATGAGCAGTTCTTC
cdr3_aa: CASSQKIDEQFF

v_call: TRBV19
clone_size: .
j_call: TRBJ1-1
d_call: .
cdr3_nt: TGTGCCAGTAGTTGGACAGTAAAGAACACTGAAGCTTTCTTT
cdr3_aa: CASSWTVKNTEAFF

v_call: TRBV27
clone_size: once
j_call: TRBJ2-1
d_call: .
cdr3_nt: TGTGCCAGCAGATCACAGGGCGGGATATCCTACAATGAGCAGTTCTTC
cdr3_aa: CASRSQGGISYNEQFF

v_call: TRBV5-4
clone_size: .
j_call: TRBJ1-2
d_call: .
cdr3_nt: TGTGCCAGCAGCTTGGCGGGGGGTGGCTACACCTTC
cdr3_aa: CASSLAGGGYTF

v_call: TRBV4-1
clone_size: medium-sized
j_call: TRBJ2-7
d_call: TRBD1
cdr3_nt: TGCGCCAGCAGCCAAGATCCGGGACAGTCCTACGAGCAGTACTTC
cdr3_aa: CASSQDPGQSYEQYF

v_call: TRBV6-1
clone_size: few
j_call: TRBJ2-7
d_call: TRBD2
cdr3_nt: TGTGCCAGCAGTGAAGGGGGGGAGACCGGGCGGGAGAAGTACGAGCAGTACTTC
cdr3_aa: CASSEGGETGREKYEQYF

v_call: TRBV7-9
clone_size: .
j_call: TRBJ2-7
d_call: .
cdr3_nt: TGTGCCAGCAGCTTAGGTCTTGGTAACGAGCAGTACTTC
cdr3_aa: CASSLGLGNEQYF

v_call: TRBV30
clone_size: .
j_call: TRBJ2-7
d_call: TRBD1
cdr3_nt: TGTGCCTGGAGTCTCGGACAGGGCGAGCAGTACTTC
cdr3_aa: CAWSLGQGEQYF

v_call: TRBV9
clone_size: .
j_call: TRBJ2-3
d_call: TRBD2
cdr3_nt: TGTGCCAGCAGCGAGGGGGTAGCGGGGACAGATACGCAGTATTTT
cdr3_aa: CASSEGVAGTDTQYF

v_call: TRBV6-5
clone_size: .
j_call: TRBJ2-5
d_call: TRBD2
cdr3_nt: TGTGCCAGCAGTTACTCGCTAGCGGCATCGAGGGAGACCCAGTACTTC
cdr3_aa: CASSYSLAASRETQYF

v_call: TRBV27
clone_size: .
j_call: TRBJ2-7
d_call: .
cdr3_nt: TGTGCCAGCAGTCCGGACGGATACGAGCAGTACTTC
cdr3_aa: CASSPDGYEQYF

v_call: TRBV27
clone_size: .
j_call: TRBJ1-1
d_call: TRBD1
cdr3_nt: TGTGCCAGCAGTGCGGGACAGGGATTCAACACTGAAGCTTTCTTT
cdr3_aa: CASSAGQGFNTEAFF

v_call: TRBV4-3
clone_size: .
j_call: TRBJ2-1
d_call: TRBD2
cdr3_nt: TGCGCCAGCAGCCAAGAAGGACTAGCGGGATATAACAATGAGCAGTTCTTC
cdr3_aa: CASSQEGLAGYNNEQFF

v_call: TRBV19
clone_size: few
j_call: TRBJ2-7
d_call: .
cdr3_nt: TGTGCCAGTAGTATAGTAGGGGAAAGGGAGCAGTACTTC
cdr3_aa: CASSIVGEREQYF

v_call: TRBV2
clone_size: .
j_call: TRBJ1-5
d_call: TRBD1
cdr3_nt: TGTGCCAGCAGTGAAAGTCGCGCAGGGGGGGATCAGCCCCAGCATTTT
cdr3_aa: CASSESRAGGDQPQHF

v_call: TRBV6-4
clone_size: .
j_call: TRBJ2-3
d_call: .
cdr3_nt: TGTGCCAGCAGTGACCGGGACGCAAGCACAGATACGCAGTATTTT
cdr3_aa: CASSDRDASTDTQYF